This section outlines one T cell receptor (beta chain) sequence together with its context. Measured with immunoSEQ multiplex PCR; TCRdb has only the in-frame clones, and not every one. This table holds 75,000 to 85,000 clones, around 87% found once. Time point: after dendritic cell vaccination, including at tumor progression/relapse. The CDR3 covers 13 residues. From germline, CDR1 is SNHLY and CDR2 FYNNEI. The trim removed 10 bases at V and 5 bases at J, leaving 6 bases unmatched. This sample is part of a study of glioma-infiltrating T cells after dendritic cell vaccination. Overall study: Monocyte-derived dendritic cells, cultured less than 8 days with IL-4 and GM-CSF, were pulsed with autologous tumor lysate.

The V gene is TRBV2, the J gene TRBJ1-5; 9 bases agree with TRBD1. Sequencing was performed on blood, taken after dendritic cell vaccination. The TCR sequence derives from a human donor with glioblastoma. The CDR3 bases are TGTGCCACGGGACAGGGCGGGGATCAGCCCCAGCATTTT. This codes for CATGQGGDQPQHF.